This T cell receptor beta chain was found in a study of vaccination and CD4 T cells after COVID-19. In the study overall: Collection of post-vaccine samples followed dose two by a median around 72 days, spanning a range of 14 to 241. The authors exposed cells to overlapping spike peptides derived from SARS-CoV-2, HCoV-NL63, HCoV-OC43 and HCoV-229E. The study's findings and limits: Spike mono-reactive clones accounted for 304 of the 307 vaccine-specific clones found in convalescent patients.

V lost 5 bases and J 1 base, leaving 14 bases between the germline ends. The CDR3 is 15 residues long. The germline gives CDR1 SGHVS, CDR2 FNYEAQ. With the Oncomine TCR Beta short-read assay, DNA from cultured CD4+ T cells was sequenced. In TCRdb, the PCR reads were re-called with MiXCR into one record per CDR3 protein. The sample includes more than 15,000 distinct CDR3 sequences, roughly 56% of them seen just once. The table lists this clonotype with a few counts. What it binds is unknown. The treatment denotes: approximately 11-day PBMC culture with coronavirus spike peptide pools or control peptides (ViraFEST assay).

J is TRBJ2-5 and V is TRBV7-6; no clear D gene. The sequences come from cultured CD4+ T cells from blood, collected after SARS-CoV-2 vaccination. This TCR was sampled from a human donor with COVID-19. The CDR3 region is CASSPRVGPQETQYF. The CDR3 nucleotides read TGTGCCAGCAGCCCTAGAGTAGGGCCCCAAGAGACCCAGTACTTC.